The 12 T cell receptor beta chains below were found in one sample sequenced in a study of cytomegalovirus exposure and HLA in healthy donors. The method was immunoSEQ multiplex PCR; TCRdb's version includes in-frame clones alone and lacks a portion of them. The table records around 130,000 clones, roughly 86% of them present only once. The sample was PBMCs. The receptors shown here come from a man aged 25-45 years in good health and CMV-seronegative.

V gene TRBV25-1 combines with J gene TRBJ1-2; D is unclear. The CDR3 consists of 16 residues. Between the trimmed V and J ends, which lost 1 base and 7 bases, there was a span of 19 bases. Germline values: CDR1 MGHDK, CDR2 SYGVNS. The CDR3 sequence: CASSELGGYDSGGYTF. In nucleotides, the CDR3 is TGTGCCAGCAGTGAATTAGGAGGCTATGACTCTGGTGGCTACACCTTC.

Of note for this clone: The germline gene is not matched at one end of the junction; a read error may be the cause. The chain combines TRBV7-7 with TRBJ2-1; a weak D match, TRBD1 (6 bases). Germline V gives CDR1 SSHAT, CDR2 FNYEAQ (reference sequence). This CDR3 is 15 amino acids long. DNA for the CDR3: TGTGCTAGCAGCTTAGGGGACATGGGACATTTTGAGCAGTTCTTC. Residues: CASSLGDMGHFEQFF.

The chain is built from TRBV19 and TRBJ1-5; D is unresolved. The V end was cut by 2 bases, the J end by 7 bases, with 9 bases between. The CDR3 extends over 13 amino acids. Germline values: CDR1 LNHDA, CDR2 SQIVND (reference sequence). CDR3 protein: CASSISGYQPQHF. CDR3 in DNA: TGTGCCAGTAGTATATCAGGATACCAGCCCCAGCATTTT.

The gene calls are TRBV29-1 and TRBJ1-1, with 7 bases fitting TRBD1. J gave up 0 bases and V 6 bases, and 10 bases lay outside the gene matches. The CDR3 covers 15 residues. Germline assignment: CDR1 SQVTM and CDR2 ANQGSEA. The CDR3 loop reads CSVVRDSNMNTEAFF. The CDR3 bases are TGCAGCGTCGTCCGGGACAGTAACATGAACACTGAAGCTTTCTTT.

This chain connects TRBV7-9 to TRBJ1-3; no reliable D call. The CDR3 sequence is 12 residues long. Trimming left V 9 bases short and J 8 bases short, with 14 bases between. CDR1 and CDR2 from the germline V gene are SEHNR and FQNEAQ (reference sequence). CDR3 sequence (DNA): TGTGCCAGGGGCGGGTACGGAGACACCATATATTTT. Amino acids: CARGGYGDTIYF.

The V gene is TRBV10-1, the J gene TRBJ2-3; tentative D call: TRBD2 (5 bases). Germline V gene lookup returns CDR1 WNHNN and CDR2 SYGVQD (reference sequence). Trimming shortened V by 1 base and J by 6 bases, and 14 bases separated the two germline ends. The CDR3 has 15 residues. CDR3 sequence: CASSELDSSWDTQYF. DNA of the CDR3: TGCGCCAGCAGTGAGTTGGACTCCAGCTGGGATACGCAGTATTTT.

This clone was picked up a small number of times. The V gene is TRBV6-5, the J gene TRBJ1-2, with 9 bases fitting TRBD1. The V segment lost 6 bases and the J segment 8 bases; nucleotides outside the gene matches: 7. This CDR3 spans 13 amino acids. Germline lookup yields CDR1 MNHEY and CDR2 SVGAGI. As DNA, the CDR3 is TGTGCCAGCAGAGGGACAGGGCCCACCGGCTACACCTTC. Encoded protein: CASRGTGPTGYTF.

CDR3 protein: CASSQHGQGADTQYF. The CDR3 nucleotides are TGCGCCAGCAGCCAACATGGACAGGGGGCAGATACGCAGTATTTT. The V and J genes are TRBV4-1 and TRBJ2-3, with 10 bases identical to TRBD1. V lost 2 bases and J lost 4; bases outside the gene matches: 3. The CDR3 is made up of 15 amino acids. CDR1 MGHRA and CDR2 YSYEKL come from the germline V gene.

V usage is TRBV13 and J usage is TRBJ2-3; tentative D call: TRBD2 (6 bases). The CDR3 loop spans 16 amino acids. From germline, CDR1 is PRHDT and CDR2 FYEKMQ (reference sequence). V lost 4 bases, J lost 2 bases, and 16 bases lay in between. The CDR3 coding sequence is TGTGCCAGCAGCTCAATCTTGCGGGGCTTCACAGATACGCAGTATTTT. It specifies CASSSILRGFTDTQYF.

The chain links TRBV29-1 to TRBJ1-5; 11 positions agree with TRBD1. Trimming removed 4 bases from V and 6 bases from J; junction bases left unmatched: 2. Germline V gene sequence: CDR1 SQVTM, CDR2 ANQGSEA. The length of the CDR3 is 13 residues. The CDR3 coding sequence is TGCAGCGTTGTAGGGACAGGGGGTCAGCCCCAGCATTTT. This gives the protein CSVVGTGGQPQHF.

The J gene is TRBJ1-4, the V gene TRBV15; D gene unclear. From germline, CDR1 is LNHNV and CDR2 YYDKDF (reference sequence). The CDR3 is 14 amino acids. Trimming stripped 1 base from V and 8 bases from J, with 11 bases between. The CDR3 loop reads CATSRAGLGEKLFF. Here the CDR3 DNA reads TGTGCCACCAGCAGAGCCGGTCTAGGAGAAAAACTGTTTTTT.

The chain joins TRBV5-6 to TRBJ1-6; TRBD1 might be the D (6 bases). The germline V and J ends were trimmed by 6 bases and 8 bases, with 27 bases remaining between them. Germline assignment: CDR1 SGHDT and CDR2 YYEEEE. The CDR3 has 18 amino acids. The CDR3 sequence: CASTTIRSLNRADSPLHF. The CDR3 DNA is TGTGCCAGCACCACTATAAGATCCCTCAACAGGGCAGATTCACCCCTCCACTTT.